Each of the 6 T cell receptor beta chains below was sequenced from the same sample in a study of human T cells and chemical hapten exposure. Time point meaning: patch test 1, 2 weeks after DPC sensitization. This sample's treatment: therapeutic diphenylcyclopropenone sensitization with weekly scalp DPC. In TCRdb, the RACE reads were re-called with MiXCR into one record per CDR3 protein. This repertoire shows approximately 80,000 distinct CDR3 sequences, around 7.8% found once; its top ten account for under 2%. The sample consisted of whole blood, taken in connection with sensitization to the hapten diphenylcyclopropenone (DPC). The receptors come from a woman aged 30 to 39 with alopecia areata. Some clones in this sample may be carry-over from other donors' samples.

This chain joins TRBV19 and TRBJ2-7; TRBD2 aligns across 10 bases. The germline V gene encodes CDR1 LNHDA and CDR2 SQIVND (reference sequence). This CDR3 has 14 residues. The V and J ends lost 5 bases and 1 base, in that order; junction bases with no gene match: 2. CDR3 nucleotide sequence: TGTGCCAGTAGTCCAGCGGGGGGGTCCTACGAGCAGTACTTC. Amino acid sequence: CASSPAGGSYEQYF.

About this clonotype itself: A much more abundant neighbour one base away suggests this may be a read error. The chain uses TRBV6-6 and TRBJ2-3, with D perhaps given as TRBD1 or TRBD2 (5 bases each). CDR1 MNHNY and CDR2 SVGAGI come from the germline V gene (reference sequence). Between the trimmed V and J ends, which lost 7 bases and 2 bases, there was a span of 19 bases. This CDR3 contains 16 residues. As DNA, the CDR3 is TGTGCCAGCAATAAGGGGAGACGAGCAATCACAGATACGCAGTATTTT. It is translated as CASNKGRRAITDTQYF.

At least ten counts were recorded for this clonotype. The chain links TRBV6-5 to TRBJ1-5; 8 bases align to TRBD1. Germline trimming cut 5 bases from V and 6 bases from J; bases unmatched to any gene: 6. This CDR3 is built from 14 residues. Germline CDR1 reads MNHEY; CDR2 reads SVGAGI. CDR3 in DNA: TGTGCCAGCAGTCTTGACAGGGGTGGTCAGCCCCAGCATTTT. This gives the protein CASSLDRGGQPQHF.

J is TRBJ1-1 and V is TRBV6-2 or TRBV6-3; TRBD1 might be the D (5 bases). Germline V gene sequence: CDR1 MNHEY, CDR2 SVGEGT. The germline V and J ends were trimmed by 5 bases and 7 bases, with 14 bases remaining between them. The CDR3 contains 13 residues. The CDR3 region is CASSQGTLGEAFF. The CDR3 DNA is TGTGCCAGCAGTCAAGGGACTTTAGGTGAAGCTTTCTTT.

The chain joins TRBV14 to TRBJ1-2, with 8 nucleotides matching TRBD1. Germline V gives CDR1 SGHDN, CDR2 FVKESK. The CDR3 has 15 residues. The V segment lost 0 bases and the J segment 5 bases; nucleotides outside the gene matches: 5. The CDR3, as DNA: TGTGCCAGCAGCCAAGAAGGGTGGACAGGGTATGGCTACACCTTC. Amino acid sequence: CASSQEGWTGYGYTF.

This clonotype was observed many times. The chain employs TRBV29-1 and TRBJ1-2; 7 bases line up with TRBD1. The V and J ends lost 8 bases and 2 bases, in that order; junction bases with no gene match: 8. From germline, CDR1 is SQVTM and CDR2 ANQGSEA. The CDR3 contains 13 residues. This CDR3 is CSTGTASNYGYTF. The CDR3 bases are TGCAGCACAGGGACAGCATCAAACTATGGCTACACCTTC.